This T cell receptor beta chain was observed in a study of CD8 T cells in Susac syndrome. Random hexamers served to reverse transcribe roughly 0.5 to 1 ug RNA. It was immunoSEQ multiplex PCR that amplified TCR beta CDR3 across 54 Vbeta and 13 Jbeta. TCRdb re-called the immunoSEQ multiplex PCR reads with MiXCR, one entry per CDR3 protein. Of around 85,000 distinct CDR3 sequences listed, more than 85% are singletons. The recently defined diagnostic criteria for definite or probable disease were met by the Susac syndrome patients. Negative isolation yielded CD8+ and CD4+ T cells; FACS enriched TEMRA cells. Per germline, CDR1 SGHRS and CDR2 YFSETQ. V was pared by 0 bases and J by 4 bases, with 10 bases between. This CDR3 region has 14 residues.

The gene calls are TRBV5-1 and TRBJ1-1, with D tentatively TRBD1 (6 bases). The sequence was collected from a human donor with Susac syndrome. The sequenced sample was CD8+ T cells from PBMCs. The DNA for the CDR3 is TGCGCCAGCAGCTTGGCTTCGGGGGCCACTGAAGCTTTCTTT. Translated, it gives CASSLASGATEAFF. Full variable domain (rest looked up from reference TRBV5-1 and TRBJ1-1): KAGVTQTPRYLIKTRGQQVTLSCSPISGHRSVSWYQQTPGQGLQFLFEYFSETQRNKGNFPGRFSGRQFSNSRSEMNVSTLELGDSALYLCASSLASGATEAFFGQGTRLTVV.